This T cell receptor beta chain originates from a study of shared clonotypes between healthy human individuals. Adults of Caucasian background living in Nashville, Tennessee made up all donors. General observations from the study: Among donors, the sharing of clonotypes was expected to be influenced by sequencing depth.

CDR1 and CDR2 (germline): MNHNY, SVGAGI (reference sequence). This CDR3 has 13 residues. With 10 bases removed from V and 5 bases from J, the gap between germline ends came to 15 bases. The count of this clone is one. Its antigen is not known. In the original analysis: There were no quality scores in the junction-only immunoSEQ sequences, so filtering differed. TCRdb keeps only in-frame clones here, not all; method: immunoSEQ multiplex PCR. From that table come the V and J calls and clone size; the DNA was used to work out D and trimming. This sample has about half a million clones, with 79% found just once.

The sample was PBMCs. The genes are TRBV6-6 and TRBJ1-5; maybe TRBD1 (5 bases). The clonotype was recovered from a middle-aged woman in good health. Some clones in this sample may be carry-over from other donors' samples. Here the CDR3 reads CATEAGLYQPQHF. CDR3 in DNA: TGTGCCACCGAGGCAGGGCTTTATCAGCCCCAGCATTTT.